What follows are 26 T cell receptor beta chains derived from one specimen sequenced in a study of T cell responses to AZD1222 COVID-19 vaccine. Measured with immunoSEQ multiplex PCR; TCRdb has only the in-frame clones, and not every one. Of tens of thousands of clones in the sample, more than 70% were seen once. The starting material was peripheral blood, obtained on day 0 of AZD1222 vaccination. These receptors were collected from an adult in good health.

The table lists this clone with a few counts. The rearrangement links TRBV5-1 to TRBJ2-7, with TRBD1 identical over 11 bases. Germline assignment: CDR1 SGHRS and CDR2 YFSETQ. V gave up 3 bases and J gave up 2 bases; unmatched junction bases: 1. The CDR3 runs 14 residues. CDR3 loop: CASSSGQGAYEQYF. Written as DNA, the CDR3 is TGCGCCAGCAGCTCGGGACAGGGGGCCTACGAGCAGTACTTC.

The chain uses TRBV4-3 and TRBJ2-7, with 12 nucleotides matching TRBD2. Germline CDR1 is LGHNA and CDR2 is YSLEER. The trim removed 1 base at V and 4 bases at J, leaving 5 bases unmatched. The CDR3 runs to 16 residues. The CDR3 protein is CASSQGTSGKEYEQYF. For the CDR3, the DNA is TGCGCCAGCAGCCAAGGGACTAGCGGGAAAGAGTACGAGCAGTACTTC.

The V call is TRBV28, the J call TRBJ2-5; D may match TRBD1 or TRBD2 (6 bases each). Looked up from germline, CDR1 is MDHEN and CDR2 is SYDVKM. This CDR3 spans 15 amino acids. The germline V and J ends were trimmed by 0 bases and 1 base, with 9 bases remaining between them. In nucleotides, the CDR3 is TGTGCCAGCAGTTTATGGAGGGGGGCCCAAGAGACCCAGTACTTC. Translation: CASSLWRGAQETQYF.

The chain joins TRBV5-1 to TRBJ2-1, with 8 positions matching TRBD1. Per germline, CDR1 SGHRS and CDR2 YFSETQ. The CDR3 length is 14 residues. After removal of 4 bases from V and 7 bases from J, the junction contained 7 bases not matched to a gene. The CDR3 nucleotides read TGCGCCAGCAGCACACAGGGGGTTGGGAATGAGCAGTTCTTC. Its translation is CASSTQGVGNEQFF.

The chain has TRBV28 and TRBJ1-2; D not resolved. Germline V CDR1 and CDR2: MDHEN, SYDVKM. The length of the CDR3 is 17 residues. The V end was cut by 6 bases, the J end by 1 base, with 21 bases between. The CDR3 DNA sequence: TGTGCCAGCAGGCCAAGTCCCCCTGCTCTCTTTAACTATGGCTACACCTTC. Translating gives CASRPSPPALFNYGYTF.

This clone occurred once. The chain is built from TRBV19 and TRBJ1-5, with D tentatively TRBD1 (6 bases). The CDR3 runs 15 residues. Trimming took off 3 bases at V and 4 bases at J, with 13 bases between the two ends. From germline, CDR1 is LNHDA and CDR2 SQIVND (reference sequence). For the CDR3, the DNA is TGTGCCAGTAGTATTCAGGGAGGGGGAAATCAGCCCCAGCATTTT. It yields the protein CASSIQGGGNQPQHF.

CDR3: CASSKLVQETQYF. The DNA of the CDR3 is TGTGCCAGCAGTAAGCTAGTACAAGAGACCCAGTACTTC. The chain is built from TRBV2 and TRBJ2-5; D is ambiguous. The CDR3 is made up of 13 amino acids. V lost 5 bases and J lost 2, with 9 bases in between. Germline V gene data show CDR1 as SNHLY and CDR2 as FYNNEI.

The CDR3 DNA follows: TGTGCCAGCAGCCGCGGGACCGATCGTGTGAACACTGAAGCTTTCTTT. It is translated as CASSRGTDRVNTEAFF. The chain combines TRBV3-1 (or the pseudogene TRBV3-2) with TRBJ1-1; perhaps TRBD1 as D (5 bases). Germline loops: CDR1 LGHDT, CDR2 YNNKEL (reference sequence). The CDR3 contains 16 residues. V was shortened by 4 bases and J by 0 bases, with 15 bases between the two germline ends.

There are a few counts of this clone. The chain couples TRBV4-3 to TRBJ1-2, with 7 bases identical to TRBD1. The CDR3 sequence is 14 residues long. J lost 3 bases, V lost 2 bases, and 3 bases had no gene match. Germline V CDR1 and CDR2: LGHNA, YSLEER. The CDR3 DNA sequence: TGCGCCAGCAGCCAACCGGGACAGTACTATGGCTACACCTTC. Translating gives CASSQPGQYYGYTF.

The chain links TRBV5-1 to TRBJ2-7; 11 bases match TRBD2. The CDR3 runs 14 residues. With 4 bases clipped from V and 2 bases from J, the junction kept 2 bases outside the gene matches. Germline values: CDR1 SGHRS, CDR2 YFSETQ. The CDR3 protein is CASSVAGGPYEQYF. As DNA, the CDR3 is TGCGCCAGCAGCGTAGCGGGGGGGCCCTACGAGCAGTACTTC. The whole variable domain, remainder taken from reference TRBV5-1 and TRBJ2-7, is KAGVTQTPRYLIKTRGQQVTLSCSPISGHRSVSWYQQTPGQGLQFLFEYFSETQRNKGNFPGRFSGRQFSNSRSEMNVSTLELGDSALYLCASSVAGGPYEQYFGPGTRLTVT.

This rearrangement joins TRBV9 to TRBJ1-1; a weak D match, TRBD1 (6 bases). The CDR3 has 15 amino acids. CDR1 SGDLS and CDR2 YYNGEE come from the germline V gene. Between the trimmed V and J ends, which lost 1 base and 1 base, there was a span of 11 bases. For the CDR3, the DNA is TGTGCCAGCAGCGTATCCGGGGGGCAGAACACTGAAGCTTTCTTT. Its translation is CASSVSGGQNTEAFF.

The chain recombines TRBV4-1 with TRBJ2-2, with a weak D call TRBD1 (5 bases). The CDR3 runs 17 residues. The V end was cut by 1 base, the J end by 3 bases, with 15 bases between. Germline V gene data show CDR1 as MGHRA and CDR2 as YSYEKL. The CDR3 sequence is CASSQVNMGLDTGELFF. The CDR3 coding sequence is TGCGCCAGCAGCCAAGTGAATATGGGGCTTGACACCGGGGAGCTGTTTTTT.

The table lists this clone with a few counts. This chain links TRBV30 with TRBJ1-2, with D perhaps matching TRBD1 (5 bases). Germline-derived CDR1 and CDR2 are GTSNPN and SVGIG (reference sequence). V dropped 4 bases and J dropped 3 bases, with 12 bases sitting between them. There are 13 residues in the CDR3. CDR3 sequence reads: CAWIRRGHYGYTF. For the CDR3, the DNA is TGTGCCTGGATTAGGAGGGGTCACTATGGCTACACCTTC.

This chain uses TRBV2 with TRBJ1-2, with 9 bases that match TRBD1. This CDR3 spans 12 amino acids. The J segment lost 5 bases and the V segment lost 9 bases, leaving 4 bases of the junction unmatched. From germline, CDR1 is SNHLY and CDR2 FYNNEI. CDR3 amino acids: CARGQGQYGYTF. Written as DNA, the CDR3 is TGTGCCAGGGGACAGGGCCAATATGGCTACACCTTC. The variable domain in full, with the rest retrieved from reference TRBV2 and TRBJ1-2, is EPEVTQTPSHQVTQMGQEVILRCVPISNHLYFYWYRQILGQKVEFLVSFYNNEISEKSEIFDDQFSVERPDGSNFTLKIRSTKLEDSAMYFCARGQGQYGYTFGSGTRLTVV.

J is TRBJ1-3 and V is TRBV3-1 (or the pseudogene TRBV3-2); no clear D. The V gene's germline CDR1 is LGHDT and CDR2 YNNKEL (reference sequence). The CDR3 contains 13 residues. The ends were cut back, 3 bases at V and 0 bases at J, with 3 bases in the middle. The CDR3 region has the DNA TGTGCCAGCAGCCAGCTCTCTGGAAACACCATATATTTT. It is translated as CASSQLSGNTIYF.

The chain combines TRBV12-3 or TRBV12-4 with TRBJ1-2, with D possibly being TRBD1 (6 bases). The CDR3 extends over 13 amino acids. Trimming shortened V by 6 bases and J by 4 bases, and 12 bases separated the two germline ends. The CDR3 nucleotides read TGTGCCAGCAGCAAGGGACAACTCTATGGCTACACCTTC. Translated, it gives CASSKGQLYGYTF.

The chain carries TRBV6-5 and TRBJ2-1; 7 nucleotides agree with TRBD1. The CDR3 covers 15 residues. Per the germline V gene, CDR1 is MNHEY and CDR2 is SVGAGI. V gave up 7 bases and J gave up 5 bases; unmatched junction bases: 11. The CDR3 here is CASTAWGTADNEQFF. DNA of the CDR3: TGTGCCAGCACCGCCTGGGGGACAGCAGACAATGAGCAGTTCTTC.

The V and J genes are TRBV7-9 and TRBJ2-1; D is tentatively TRBD1 or TRBD2 (6 bases each). Germline-derived CDR1 and CDR2 are SEHNR and FQNEAQ (reference sequence). Trimming cost V 6 bases and J 6 bases, with 18 bases left between them. This CDR3 has 15 amino acids. CDR3 in amino acids: CASRLPTGAGNEQFF. CDR3 DNA: TGTGCCAGCAGGTTGCCAACGGGGGCTGGCAATGAGCAGTTCTTC.

J is TRBJ2-1 and V is TRBV2; the D is unclear. V was clipped by 1 base and J by 9 bases, with 4 bases between them. This CDR3 contains 11 residues. Looked up from germline, CDR1 is SNHLY and CDR2 is FYNNEI. This chain's CDR3 is CASSEGLEQFF. In DNA, the CDR3 is TGTGCCAGCAGTGAAGGTCTTGAGCAGTTCTTC.

CDR3 protein: CASSQGLNQPQHF. The CDR3 DNA reads as TGCGCCAGCAGCCAGGGGCTCAATCAGCCCCAGCATTTT. The chain has TRBV4-1 and TRBJ1-5; D is possibly TRBD1 (5 bases). Trimming removed 3 bases at V and 3 bases at J, with 6 bases between. The CDR3 extends over 13 amino acids. CDR1 is MGHRA, CDR2 YSYEKL, per germline.

This clone turned up a few times. The chain couples TRBV2 to TRBJ1-6; unclear D gene. Trimming pared 5 bases from V and 7 bases from J, leaving 12 bases between. Germline V CDR1 and CDR2: SNHLY, FYNNEI. The length of the CDR3 is 14 residues. The CDR3 bases are TGTGCCAGCAGTTCTCAGGAAATCAATTCACCCCTCCACTTT. Translated: CASSSQEINSPLHF.

This chain joins TRBV5-1 and TRBJ2-1, with 8 bases that match TRBD2. Germline CDR1 SGHRS, CDR2 YFSETQ. The CDR3 covers 15 residues. V trimming: 1 base; J trimming: 3 bases; junction bases outside the gene matches: 3. CDR3 DNA sequence: TGCGCCAGCAGCTTGTTTCGGGGGGGCTACAATGAGCAGTTCTTC. Protein: CASSLFRGGYNEQFF.

The V call is TRBV6-2 or TRBV6-3, the J call TRBJ2-3, with 12 bases that match TRBD2. Germline CDR1 reads MNHEY; CDR2 reads SVGEGT. V was pared by 5 bases and J by 0 bases, with 18 bases of the junction left unmatched. The CDR3 has 21 residues. DNA for the CDR3: TGTGCCAGCAGTCACCGACAACTAGCGGGGGGCAAATCAATTAGCACAGATACGCAGTATTTT. It is translated as CASSHRQLAGGKSISTDTQYF.

The V gene is TRBV19, the J gene TRBJ2-1, with 9 bases matching TRBD2. V was pared by 10 bases and J by 4 bases, with 14 bases of the junction left unmatched. The germline gives CDR1 LNHDA, CDR2 SQIVND (reference sequence). This CDR3 contains 16 residues. This chain's CDR3 is CATSPPPSGVYNEQFF. In DNA form, the CDR3 reads TGTGCCACCTCACCCCCCCCTAGCGGGGTTTACAATGAGCAGTTCTTC.

A single count supports this clone. The chain uses TRBV20-1 and TRBJ1-1, with D unclear. Germline loops: CDR1 DFQATT, CDR2 SNEGSKA (reference sequence). This CDR3 has 11 amino acids. V was pared by 0 bases and J by 6 bases, with 5 bases between. CDR3 region: CSARDPPEAFF. CDR3 nucleotide sequence: TGCAGTGCTAGAGATCCCCCTGAAGCTTTCTTT.

The chain has TRBV28 and TRBJ2-5, with 8 bases aligning to TRBD1. Germline CDR1 is MDHEN and CDR2 is SYDVKM. This CDR3 contains 13 residues. Unmatched junction bases numbered 6, after V lost 7 bases and J lost 5 bases. The CDR3 DNA reads as TGTGCCAGCAACAGACAGGGGTCCGAGACCCAGTACTTC. This translates into CASNRQGSETQYF.